Shown below are 4 T cell receptor beta chains from a single sample sequenced in a study of blood T cell repertoires in COVID-19. Sequencing used immunoSEQ multiplex PCR; TCRdb keeps in-frame clones, though not all of them. The sample gives fewer than 250,000 clones, 80% to 90% of which show up once; around 2.3% is in the top ten. Input material: peripheral blood. The receptor source for this set is a woman aged 40-49 years with active or convalescent COVID-19.

This sequence joins TRBV12-5 and TRBJ2-5; D may be TRBD2 (6 bases). Germline values: CDR1 LGHNT, CDR2 FRNRAP. Trimming removed 6 bases from V and 2 bases from J, with 7 bases in between. This CDR3 comprises 12 residues. The CDR3 region is CASGGTQETQYF. Written as DNA, the CDR3 is TGTGCTAGTGGGGGGACTCAAGAGACCCAGTACTTC.

V is TRBV2 and J is TRBJ1-2; D possibly corresponds to TRBD1 (5 bases). There are 12 residues in the CDR3. Germline CDR1 and CDR2: SNHLY and FYNNEI. V lost 7 bases and J 7 bases, leaving 13 bases between the germline ends. The CDR3 loop is CASTLGHPGYTF. As DNA, the CDR3 is TGTGCCAGCACCCTGGGGCACCCTGGCTACACCTTC.

This rearrangement joins TRBV6-4 to TRBJ2-1; D unresolved. V was pared by 7 bases and J by 3 bases, with 13 bases between. This CDR3 has 14 amino acids. Germline CDR1 reads MRHNA; CDR2 reads SNTAGT. The CDR3 protein is CASTLYGVYNEQFF. CDR3 nucleotides: TGTGCCAGCACCCTATATGGAGTCTACAATGAGCAGTTCTTC.

V gene TRBV18 combines with J gene TRBJ2-7, with a possible D match to TRBD1 (5 bases). Germline V CDR1 and CDR2: KGHSH, LQKENI. Trimming removed 8 bases from V and 6 bases from J, with 14 bases in between. The CDR3 length is 12 residues. In nucleotides, the CDR3 is TGTGCCAGCCAGGGCGTTTCCGGCGAGCAGTACTTC. It translates to CASQGVSGEQYF.